This T cell receptor beta chain was captured in a study of blood T cell repertoires in COVID-19. Sequenced by immunoSEQ multiplex PCR; TCRdb stores in-frame clones only, minus some. The sample holds some 490,000 clones; around nine tenths are singletons and the top ten take roughly 8%. The V gene's germline CDR1 is SGHKS and CDR2 YYEKEE (reference sequence). Between the trimmed V and J ends, which lost 2 bases and 2 bases, there was a span of 8 bases. CDR3 length equals 14 residues. This receptor was identified in a woman aged 55-70 years who had recovered from COVID-19. The material sequenced was PBMCs or T cells enriched from blood (not recorded which). This chain connects TRBV5-5 to TRBJ2-1, with unresolved D. The CDR3 coding sequence is TGTGCCAGCAGCTTTGAGGCCGCCTACAATGAGCAGTTCTTC. Translation gives CASSFEAAYNEQFF.